Sequencing of this T cell receptor (beta chain) was carried out in a study of control samples from healthy donors and cancer patients. Libraries were prepared by immunoSEQ multiplex PCR; TCRdb keeps only in-frame clonotypes and omits some of them. The table has about 98,000 clones, more than 75% seen once. V dropped 2 bases and J dropped 3; count of bases not matched to a gene: 3. The CDR3 spans 15 residues. CDR1 and CDR2 from the germline V gene are MNHEY and SVGAGI. This TCR was sampled from a man in his fifties or sixties in good health. The sequenced sample was blood. This chain connects TRBV6-5 to TRBJ2-5, with 10 bases fitting TRBD1. CDR3 protein: CASSYLGTGEETQYF. CDR3 coding DNA: TGTGCCAGCAGTTACCTGGGGACAGGGGAAGAGACCCAGTACTTC.